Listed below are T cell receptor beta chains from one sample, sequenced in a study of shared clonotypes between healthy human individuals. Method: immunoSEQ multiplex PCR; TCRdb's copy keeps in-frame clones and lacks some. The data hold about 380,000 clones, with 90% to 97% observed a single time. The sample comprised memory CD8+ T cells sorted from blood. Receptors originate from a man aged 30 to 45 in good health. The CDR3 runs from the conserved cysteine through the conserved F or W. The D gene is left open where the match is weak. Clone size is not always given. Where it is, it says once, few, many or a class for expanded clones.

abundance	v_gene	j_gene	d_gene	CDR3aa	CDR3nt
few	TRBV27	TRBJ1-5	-	CASRPRQTNQPQHF	TGTGCCAGCAGACCTCGACAGACCAATCAGCCCCAGCATTTT
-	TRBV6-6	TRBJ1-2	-	CASSYQTGYYGYTF	TGTGCCAGCAGTTACCAAACAGGGTACTATGGCTACACCTTC
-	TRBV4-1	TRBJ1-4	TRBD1	CASSHPLWDRGAMGEKLFF	TGCGCCAGCAGCCACCCATTGTGGGACAGGGGGGCGATGGGTGAAAAACTGTTTTTT
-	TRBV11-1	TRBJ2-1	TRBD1	CASSLLMTGGKDEQFF	TGTGCCAGCAGTTTACTAATGACAGGGGGAAAGGATGAGCAGTTCTTC
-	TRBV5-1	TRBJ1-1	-	CASSLVQGGNTEAFF	TGCGCCAGCAGCTTGGTGCAAGGGGGGAACACTGAAGCTTTCTTT
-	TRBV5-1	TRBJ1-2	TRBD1	CASSSGTGPYGYTF	TGCGCCAGCAGTTCCGGGACAGGCCCTTATGGCTACACCTTC
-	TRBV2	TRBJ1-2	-	CASIDGDYGYTF	TGTGCCAGCATCGACGGTGACTATGGCTACACCTTC
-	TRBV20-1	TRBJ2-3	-	CSGQFTDTQYF	TGCAGTGGACAGTTCACAGATACGCAGTATTTT
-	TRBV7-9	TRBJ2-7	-	CASGVGGVSYEQYF	TGTGCCAGCGGCGTCGGCGGTGTCTCCTACGAGCAGTACTTT
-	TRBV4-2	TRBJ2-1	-	CASSQELYTYNEQFF	TGTGCCAGCAGCCAAGAACTATATACCTACAATGAGCAGTTCTTC
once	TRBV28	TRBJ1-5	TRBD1	CASSLHTWTGSLWQPQHF	TGTGCCAGCAGTTTGCACACCTGGACAGGGAGTTTATGGCAGCCCCAGCATTTT
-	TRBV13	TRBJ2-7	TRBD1	CASSLGLGQGLTYEQYF	TGTGCCAGCAGCTTAGGCCTCGGACAGGGACTCACCTACGAGCAGTACTTC
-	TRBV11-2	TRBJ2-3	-	CASSPLPFTDTQYF	TGTGCCAGCAGCCCTCTGCCCTTCACAGATACGCAGTATTTT
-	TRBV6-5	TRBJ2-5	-	CASSSGQNWQETQYF	TGTGCCAGCAGTTCCGGACAGAACTGGCAAGAGACCCAGTACTTC
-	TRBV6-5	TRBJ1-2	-	CASSYGPRYGYTF	TGTGCCAGCAGTTACGGCCCCCGATATGGCTACACCTTC
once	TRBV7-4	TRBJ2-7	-	CASSAPYEQYF	TGTGCCAGCAGCGCTCCCTACGAGCAGTACTTC
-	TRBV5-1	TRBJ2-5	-	CASSPTPPGRETQYF	TGCGCCAGCAGCCCAACCCCGCCAGGGCGAGAGACCCAGTACTTC
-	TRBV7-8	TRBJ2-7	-	CASSLRRWGHPYEQYF	TGTGCCAGCAGCCTCCGTAGGTGGGGACACCCCTACGAGCAGTACTTC
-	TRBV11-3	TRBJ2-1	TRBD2	CASSPSGREQFF	TGTGCCAGCAGCCCAAGCGGGAGGGAGCAGTTCTTC
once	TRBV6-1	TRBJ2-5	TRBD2	CASSEREETQYF	TGTGCCAGCAGTGAGCGGGAGGAGACCCAGTACTTC
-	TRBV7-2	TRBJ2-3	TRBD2	CASSFSGRASLYF	TGTGCCAGCAGCTTTAGCGGGAGGGCCTCACTGTATTTT
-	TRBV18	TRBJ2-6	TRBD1	CASSPRPGQSFSGANVLTF	TGTGCCAGCTCACCTCGTCCGGGACAGTCTTTTTCTGGGGCCAACGTCCTGACTTTC
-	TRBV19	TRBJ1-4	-	CASSIVFGSNEKLFF	TGTGCCAGTAGTATCGTCTTCGGGTCTAATGAAAAACTGTTTTTT
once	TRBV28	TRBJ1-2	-	CASSFGLYGYTF	TGTGCCAGCAGTTTTGGGCTATATGGCTACACCTTC
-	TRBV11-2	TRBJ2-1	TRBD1	CASSHRGNEQFF	TGTGCCAGCAGCCACAGGGGAAATGAGCAGTTCTTC
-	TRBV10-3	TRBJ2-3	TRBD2	CAISGEAGRVTDTQYF	TGTGCCATCAGTGGGGAAGCGGGAAGGGTGACAGATACGCAGTATTTT
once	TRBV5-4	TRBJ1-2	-	CASSFDGAGYTF	TGTGCCAGCAGCTTTGATGGGGCAGGCTACACCTTC